This T cell receptor (beta chain) was sequenced in a study of T cell repertoires and leukemia-associated antigens. Notes on this clonotype: Its antigen is unknown.

Each CDR3 protein is one row after TCRdb ran MiXCR on the 5' RACE reads. The sample contains 9,500 to 15,000 distinct CDR3 sequences, about two fifths of which appear only once. J was trimmed by 0 bases and V by 6 bases; bases with no gene match: 4. The CDR3 spans 16 residues. CDR1 is MDHEN and CDR2 is SYDVKM in the germline V gene. This receptor was obtained from a female donor in good health. V usage is TRBV28 and J usage is TRBJ2-1, with 11 bases fitting TRBD2. Sequenced input: CD3+ T cells sorted from blood and cultured. CDR3 in amino acids: CASSRLAGRSYNEQFF. The CDR3, as DNA: TGTGCCAGCAGCCGACTAGCGGGGCGCTCCTACAATGAGCAGTTCTTC.